These 19 T cell receptor beta chains share one sample of origin, sequenced in a study of graft-versus-host responses after intestinal transplantation. The data were produced by immunoSEQ multiplex PCR, yet TCRdb's version contains in-frame clones alone and is incomplete. The sample carries under 50,000 clones, 80% to 95% recorded once. Source: PBMCs, taken around 730 days after intestinal transplantation. The receptors here all came from a human patient who received an intestinal transplant, so some T cells may come from the graft donor.

V is TRBV6-5 and J is TRBJ1-1, with D unclear. V lost 1 base and J lost 6, with 9 bases in between. The V gene's germline CDR1 is MNHEY and CDR2 SVGAGI. The CDR3 is made up of 13 amino acids. The CDR3 loop is CASSYWVGAEAFF. The CDR3 nucleotides are TGTGCCAGCAGTTACTGGGTCGGCGCTGAAGCTTTCTTT.

J is TRBJ2-5 and V is TRBV4-1; tentative D call: TRBD1 (6 bases). CDR1 MGHRA and CDR2 YSYEKL come from the germline V gene. This CDR3 contains 16 residues. Trimming took 0 bases from V and 2 from J, leaving 13 bases between them. As DNA, the CDR3 is TGCGCCAGCAGCCAAGAAGGTTGGGGGCCTCAAGAGACCCAGTACTTC. As protein: CASSQEGWGPQETQYF.

A remark on this clone: The identical CDR3 is also encoded by other nucleotide sequences in the sample. This chain uses TRBV30 with TRBJ2-7; TRBD1 matches 9 bases. The CDR3 is made up of 12 amino acids. The germline V gene has CDR1 GTSNPN and CDR2 SVGIG (reference sequence). Trimming took 5 bases from V and 4 from J; bases not matched to a gene: 3. CDR3 sequence (DNA): TGTGCCTGGGCGGGACAGGGTTACGAGCAGTACTTC. Its protein product is CAWAGQGYEQYF.

The CDR3 DNA sequence: TGTGCCAGCAGCTACCGGACGACCGAGTCCTACGAGCAGTACTTC. This codes for CASSYRTTESYEQYF. The V and J genes are TRBV7-3 and TRBJ2-7; the D is unclear. V was trimmed by 4 bases and J by 1 base, leaving 14 bases between them. The CDR3 runs 15 residues. CDR1 is SGHTA and CDR2 is FQGTGA in the germline V gene. The full variable domain, its missing parts supplied by reference TRBV7-3 and TRBJ2-7, is GAGVSQTPSNKVTEKGKYVELRCDPISGHTALYWYRQSLGQGPEFLIYFQGTGAADDSGLPNDRFFAVRPEGSVSTLKIQRTERGDSAVYLCASSYRTTESYEQYFGPGTRLTVT.

The chain has TRBV6-5 and TRBJ2-7, with 10 bases aligning to TRBD2. The V gene's germline CDR1 is MNHEY and CDR2 SVGAGI. This CDR3 has 14 amino acids. V was clipped by 6 bases and J by 6 bases; unmatched bases: 8. Written as DNA, the CDR3 is TGTGCCAGCAGGCCCGAAGCGGGAGGGCGCGAGCAGTACTTC. The encoded protein is CASRPEAGGREQYF.

This chain links TRBV6-5 with TRBJ2-2; 8 bases match TRBD1. V lost 0 bases to trimming and J lost 4 bases; unmatched junction nucleotides: 1. The germline gives CDR1 MNHEY, CDR2 SVGAGI. The CDR3 runs 15 residues. The CDR3 nucleotides are TGTGCCAGCAGTTACTCGGACAGGGCCACCGGGGAGCTGTTTTTT. This translates into CASSYSDRATGELFF.

The chain combines TRBV21-1 with TRBJ1-2; TRBD1 is the table's D call, not checked against the DNA. TRBV21-1 counts as a pseudogene. The length of the CDR3 is 17 residues. The CDR3 nucleotides read TGTGCCAGCAGCAAAGATGGGTACCGACAGGGGACGGATGGCTACACCTTC. This gives the protein CASSKDGYRQGTDGYTF.

The V gene is TRBV4-2, the J gene TRBJ2-5; D may be TRBD1 or TRBD2 (5 bases each). V gave up 0 bases and J gave up 4 bases, with 21 bases separating them. The CDR3 is 18 amino acids. CDR1 is LGHNA, CDR2 YNFKEQ, per germline. CDR3 protein: CASSQDRGRLGLLETQYF. CDR3 nucleotides: TGTGCCAGCAGCCAAGACCGGGGACGGTTAGGGTTGCTAGAGACCCAGTACTTC.

The chain employs TRBV9 and TRBJ2-5, with 11 bases identical to TRBD2. The CDR3 length is 17 residues. With V trimmed by 0 bases and J by 0 bases, 4 bases remained unmatched. Germline CDR1 is SGDLS and CDR2 is YYNGEE. The CDR3 DNA follows: TGTGCCAGCAGCGTAGGACTAGCGGGACGGTACCAAGAGACCCAGTACTTC. The encoded protein is CASSVGLAGRYQETQYF.

J is TRBJ1-1 and V is TRBV28, with D unresolved. CDR3 length equals 15 residues. Between the trimmed V and J ends, which lost 6 bases and 1 base, there was a span of 15 bases. CDR1 MDHEN and CDR2 SYDVKM come from the germline V gene. The CDR3 DNA follows: TGTGCCAGCAGCCCGACACTTCTAAGGAACACTGAAGCTTTCTTT. This codes for CASSPTLLRNTEAFF.

The rearrangement joins TRBV15 to TRBJ1-1; maybe TRBD1 (6 bases). Germline CDR1 reads LNHNV; CDR2 reads YYDKDF (reference sequence). V was cut by 5 bases and J by 8 bases, with 15 bases left in between. CDR3 length: 13 amino acids. CDR3 sequence reads: CATSVRGRGEAFF. CDR3 DNA sequence: TGTGCCACCAGCGTCCGAGGAAGGGGGGAAGCTTTCTTT.

This chain uses TRBV6-5 with TRBJ2-7; TRBD2 might be the D (5 bases). Germline CDR1 MNHEY, CDR2 SVGAGI. V lost 5 bases and J 5 bases, leaving 16 bases between the germline ends. The CDR3 sequence is 14 residues long. CDR3 amino acids: CASSPAGSVNEQYF. In DNA form, the CDR3 reads TGTGCCAGCAGTCCCGCGGGCTCCGTCAACGAGCAGTACTTC.

This clone has just one count. V and J are TRBV5-1 and TRBJ1-1; D gene ambiguous. V lost 6 bases to trimming and J lost 1 base, with 4 bases between them. This CDR3 contains 11 residues. Germline assignment: CDR1 SGHRS and CDR2 YFSETQ. CDR3 protein: CASKSNTEAFF. CDR3 nucleotide sequence: TGCGCCAGCAAGTCGAACACTGAAGCTTTCTTT. Together with reference TRBV5-1 and TRBJ1-1, the CDR3 gives the full variable domain: KAGVTQTPRYLIKTRGQQVTLSCSPISGHRSVSWYQQTPGQGLQFLFEYFSETQRNKGNFPGRFSGRQFSNSRSEMNVSTLELGDSALYLCASKSNTEAFFGQGTRLTVV.

The rearrangement uses TRBV5-6 and TRBJ2-2, with D possibly being TRBD2 (6 bases). V was cut by 6 bases and J by 4 bases, with 16 bases left in between. This CDR3 has 15 residues. From germline, CDR1 is SGHDT and CDR2 YYEEEE. CDR3 sequence: CASMWTLAVTGELFF. Here the CDR3 DNA reads TGTGCCAGCATGTGGACTTTAGCGGTCACCGGGGAGCTGTTTTTT.

The chain joins TRBV5-4 to TRBJ1-3, with D possibly matching TRBD1 (5 bases). Germline CDR1 SGHNT, CDR2 YYREEE (reference sequence). Trimming stripped 2 bases from V and 6 bases from J, with 12 bases between. The CDR3 extends over 14 amino acids. CDR3 sequence: CASSFGTIENTIYF. As DNA, the CDR3 is TGTGCCAGCAGCTTCGGGACGATAGAAAACACCATATATTTT.

This chain joins TRBV9 and TRBJ1-2; the D gene is possibly TRBD1 (5 bases). The CDR3 runs to 13 residues. Looked up from germline, CDR1 is SGDLS and CDR2 is YYNGEE. The V end lost 4 bases, the J end lost 0 bases, and 7 bases lay between the germline ends. The CDR3 region has the DNA TGTGCCAGCAGCCCGGACACTAACTATGGCTACACCTTC. It codes for CASSPDTNYGYTF.

V is TRBV6-1 and J is TRBJ2-7; D is unclear. The germline CDR1 and CDR2 sequences are MNHNS and SASEGT. This CDR3 has 13 residues. The ends were cut back, 5 bases at V and 1 base at J, with 9 bases in the middle. CDR3 region: CASSTGQSYEQYF. CDR3 nucleotide sequence: TGTGCCAGCAGTACGGGCCAATCCTACGAGCAGTACTTC.

This clone was seen more than once but under ten times. The V call is TRBV7-6, the J call TRBJ1-5, with TRBD1 matching over 7 bases. J gave up 0 bases and V 5 bases, and 4 bases lay outside the gene matches. Germline V gives CDR1 SGHVS, CDR2 FNYEAQ. The CDR3 runs to 15 residues. The chain's CDR3 is CASSTGTDSNQPQHF. The CDR3 DNA reads TGTGCCAGCAGCACAGGGACAGATAGCAATCAGCCCCAGCATTTT.

The chain recombines TRBV19 with TRBJ2-3; D ambiguous. The CDR3 consists of 12 residues. The V gene lost 3 bases and the J gene lost 1 base, with 2 bases spanning the gap. CDR1 and CDR2 (germline): LNHDA, SQIVND (reference sequence). Written as DNA, the CDR3 is TGTGCCAGTAGTATGGGCACAGATACGCAGTATTTT. Its protein product is CASSMGTDTQYF.